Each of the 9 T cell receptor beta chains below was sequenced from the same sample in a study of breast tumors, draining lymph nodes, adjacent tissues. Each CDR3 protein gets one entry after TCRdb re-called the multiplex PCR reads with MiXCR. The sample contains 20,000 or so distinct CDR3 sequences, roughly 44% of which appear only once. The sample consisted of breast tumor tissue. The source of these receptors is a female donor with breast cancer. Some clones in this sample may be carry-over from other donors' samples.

The CDR3 loop reads CSPVGGRLADTQYF. The CDR3, as DNA: TGCAGTCCGGTCGGGGGGCGATTAGCAGATACGCAGTATTTT. The gene calls are TRBV20-1 and TRBJ2-3; D is possibly TRBD2 (7 bases). V gave up 8 bases and J gave up 4 bases, with 19 bases separating them. Germline V gives CDR1 DFQATT, CDR2 SNEGSKA (reference sequence). The CDR3 contains 14 residues.

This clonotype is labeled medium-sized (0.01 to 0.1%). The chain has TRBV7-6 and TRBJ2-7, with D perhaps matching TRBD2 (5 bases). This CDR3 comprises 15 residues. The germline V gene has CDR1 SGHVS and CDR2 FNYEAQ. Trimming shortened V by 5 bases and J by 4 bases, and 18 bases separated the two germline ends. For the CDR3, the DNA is TGTGCCAGCAGCCCCCAGGCGGCAGGCGGGTACGAGCAGTACTTC. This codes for CASSPQAAGGYEQYF.

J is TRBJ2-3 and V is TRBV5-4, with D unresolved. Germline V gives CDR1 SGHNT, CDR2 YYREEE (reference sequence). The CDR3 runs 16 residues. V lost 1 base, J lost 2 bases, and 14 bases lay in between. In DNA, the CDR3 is TGTGCCAGCAGCTTGAAATTTCCCGTTTACACAGATACGCAGTATTTT. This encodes CASSLKFPVYTDTQYF.

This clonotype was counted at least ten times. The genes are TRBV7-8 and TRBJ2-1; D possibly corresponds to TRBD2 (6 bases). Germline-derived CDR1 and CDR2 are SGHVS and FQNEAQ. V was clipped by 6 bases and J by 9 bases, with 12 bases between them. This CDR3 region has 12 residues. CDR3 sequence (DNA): TGTGCCAGCAGGGGGGGAGCCAGTGAGCAGTTCTTC. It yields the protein CASRGGASEQFF.

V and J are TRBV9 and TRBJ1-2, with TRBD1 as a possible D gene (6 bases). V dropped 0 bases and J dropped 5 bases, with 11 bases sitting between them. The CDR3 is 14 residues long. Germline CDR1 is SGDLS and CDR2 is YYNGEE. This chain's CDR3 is CASSVATGRYGYTF. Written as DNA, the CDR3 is TGTGCCAGCAGCGTAGCTACAGGGCGGTATGGCTACACCTTC.

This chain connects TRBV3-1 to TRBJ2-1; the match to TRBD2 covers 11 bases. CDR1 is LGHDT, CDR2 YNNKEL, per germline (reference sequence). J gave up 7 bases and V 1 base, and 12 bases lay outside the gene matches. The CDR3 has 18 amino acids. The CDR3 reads CASSQVPGTSGAVNEQFF. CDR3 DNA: TGTGCCAGCAGCCAAGTTCCCGGGACTAGCGGAGCAGTTAATGAGCAGTTCTTC.

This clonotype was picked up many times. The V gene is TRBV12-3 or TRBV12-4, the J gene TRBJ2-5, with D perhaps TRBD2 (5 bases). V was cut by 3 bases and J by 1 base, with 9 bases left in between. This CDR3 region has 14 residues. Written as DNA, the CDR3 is TGTGCCAGCAGTTTCCCGGGGTCCCAAGAGACCCAGTACTTC. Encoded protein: CASSFPGSQETQYF.

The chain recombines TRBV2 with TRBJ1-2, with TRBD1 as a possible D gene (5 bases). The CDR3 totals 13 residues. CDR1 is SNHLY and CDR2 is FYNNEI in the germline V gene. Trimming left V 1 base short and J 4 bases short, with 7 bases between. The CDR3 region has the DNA TGTGCCAGCAGTGAAGACAGGCCCTATGGCTACACCTTC. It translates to CASSEDRPYGYTF.

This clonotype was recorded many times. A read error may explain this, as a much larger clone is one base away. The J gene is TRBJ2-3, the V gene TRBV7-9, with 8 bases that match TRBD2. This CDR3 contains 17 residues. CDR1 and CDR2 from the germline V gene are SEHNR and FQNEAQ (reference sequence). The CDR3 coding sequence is TGTGCCAGCAGCTTAGGTCGAGCGGGGGCCCGCACAGATCCGCAGTATTTT. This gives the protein CASSLGRAGARTDPQYF.